The clone carrying this TCR beta chain was detected a few times. Its cognate antigen is unknown. The PCR had 60 Vbeta and 13 Jbeta primers. Assay used: immunoSEQ multiplex PCR; TCRdb lists only in-frame clones, some missing. The data contain about 160,000 clones, more than 80% of them seen just once; the ten biggest clones take up 5.5% to 8%. This record comes from a study of cytomegalovirus exposure and HLA in healthy donors. Study details: Caucasian-associated ancestry cluster membership applied to under 85% of around 400 genotyped donors. Study-wide points: Upon later analysis, TCR association rates were observed to vary by HLA locus, being highest for DRB1 and lowest for HLA-C. Compared with the approximately 680-donor mean, an Asian-associated ancestry cluster reportedly had fewer N-insertions, according to a later analysis. Most TCRs appeared rarely, but some public TCRs recurred in many donors.

The CDR3 length is 13 residues. CDR1 is SGDLS and CDR2 is YYNGEE in the germline V gene. Trimming removed 3 bases at V and 0 bases at J, with 6 bases between. The chain uses TRBV9 and TRBJ2-5; D gene unclear. The sequenced sample was PBMCs. This TCR was sampled from a woman aged 25 to 39 in good health and CMV-seropositive. CDR3 region: CASSEPNQETQYF. The CDR3 coding sequence is TGTGCCAGCAGCGAGCCGAACCAAGAGACCCAGTACTTC.